The 9 T cell receptor beta chains below come from one sample, sequenced in a study of T-cell memory formation after mild COVID-19. TCRdb reprocessed the 5' RACE reads with MiXCR, giving one entry per CDR3 protein. Of some 160,000 distinct CDR3 sequences listed, roughly 13% are singletons. Sequencing was performed on PBMCs or a T cell subset sorted from them (not recorded which). The receptors were gathered from a man aged 18 to 29 who had mild COVID-19 (a few samples of this study predate the infection). Cell type and time point are not known.

This clonotype was picked up many times. The V gene is TRBV28, the J gene TRBJ1-6; no clear D. The CDR3 runs 20 residues. V shed 2 bases and J shed 7 bases, with 27 bases lying between them. Germline V gene data show CDR1 as MDHEN and CDR2 as SYDVKM. CDR3: CASSLIPPLSTGMGNSPLHF. In DNA, the CDR3 is TGTGCCAGCAGTTTAATTCCCCCCCTTAGCACGGGGATGGGGAATTCACCCCTCCACTTT. The full variable domain, rest sourced from reference TRBV28 and TRBJ1-6, is DVKVTQSSRYLVKRTGEKVFLECVQDMDHENMFWYRQDPGLGLRLIYFSYDVKMKEKGDIPEGYSVSREKKERFSLILESASTNQTSMYLCASSLIPPLSTGMGNSPLHFGNGTRLTVT.

In this sample, this clonotype turned up a few times. The V and J genes are TRBV4-1 and TRBJ1-2, with 7 positions matching TRBD1. Germline CDR1 and CDR2: MGHRA and YSYEKL. This CDR3 comprises 16 residues. The J segment lost 7 bases and the V segment lost 1 base, leaving 12 bases of the junction unmatched. CDR3 sequence: CASSQGRARGRSGYTF. DNA of the CDR3: TGCGCCAGCAGCCAAGGTCGCGCCAGGGGGAGGAGTGGCTACACCTTC.

This chain joins TRBV12-3 or TRBV12-4 and TRBJ2-5; no reliable D call. V gave up 4 bases and J gave up 0 bases, with 15 bases separating them. This CDR3 is built from 16 residues. DNA of the CDR3: TGTGCCAGCAGTTCGTTTACTGCCGTTTACCAAGAGACCCAGTACTTC. Translated: CASSSFTAVYQETQYF.

This clonotype appeared a few times. CDR3 DNA: TGTGCCAGCAGCAAAGGGGGGACAACCCCGGGGGAGCAGTACGTC. This gives the protein CASSKGGTTPGEQYV. This chain joins TRBV7-2 and TRBJ2-7; D is tentatively TRBD1 or TRBD2 (6 bases each). CDR3 size: 15 residues. The germline V gene encodes CDR1 SGHTA and CDR2 FQGNSA. Trimming removed 5 bases from V and 7 bases from J, with 21 bases in between.

This clonotype has a count of ten or more. The chain carries TRBV27 and TRBJ2-7, with D perhaps TRBD1 or TRBD2 (6 bases each). Germline V gives CDR1 MNHEY, CDR2 SMNVEV (reference sequence). Trimming shortened V by 4 bases and J by 9 bases, and 28 bases separated the two germline ends. The CDR3 consists of 17 residues. The DNA for the CDR3 is TGTGCCAGCAGTTCTTTGGTGGGGGGCTACCATACCACCCGGCAGTACTTC. Protein: CASSSLVGGYHTTRQYF.

This clonotype has more than one count but fewer than ten. The V and J genes are TRBV3-1 and TRBJ1-6; no clear D gene. Between the trimmed V and J ends, which lost 0 bases and 6 bases, there was a span of 6 bases. CDR1 LGHDT and CDR2 YNNKEL come from the germline V gene (reference sequence). CDR3 size: 14 residues. The CDR3 spells CASSQDLSNSPLHF. CDR3 DNA: TGTGCCAGCAGCCAAGATTTGAGTAATTCACCCCTCCACTTT.

The V call is TRBV6-5, the J call TRBJ1-5; D perhaps matches TRBD1 (5 bases). The CDR3 covers 14 residues. CDR1 MNHEY and CDR2 SVGAGI come from the germline V gene. V lost 3 bases and J lost 7, with 13 bases in between. The CDR3 spells CASSYGDAGQPQHF. CDR3 sequence (DNA): TGTGCCAGCAGTTATGGGGACGCAGGGCAGCCCCAGCATTTT.

The chain joins TRBV28 to TRBJ2-4; perhaps D is TRBD1 or TRBD2 (6 bases each). V gave up 5 bases and J gave up 5 bases, with 13 bases separating them. CDR3 size: 14 residues. Germline V gene data show CDR1 as MDHEN and CDR2 as SYDVKM. CDR3 nucleotides: TGTGCCAGCAGTCGGGGGCAGCTCGAAAACATTCAGTACTTC. As protein: CASSRGQLENIQYF. The full variable domain, in which reference TRBV28 and TRBJ2-4 provide the parts outside the CDR3, is DVKVTQSSRYLVKRTGEKVFLECVQDMDHENMFWYRQDPGLGLRLIYFSYDVKMKEKGDIPEGYSVSREKKERFSLILESASTNQTSMYLCASSRGQLENIQYFGAGTRLSVL.

This clonotype has a handful of counts. V usage is TRBV27 and J usage is TRBJ1-1, with D unresolved. This CDR3 is built from 16 residues. V was shortened by 5 bases and J by 5 bases, with 21 bases between the two germline ends. Germline assignment: CDR1 MNHEY and CDR2 SMNVEV (reference sequence). The CDR3 reads CASSNLGETGETEAFF. CDR3 nucleotides: TGTGCCAGCAGTAACCTGGGAGAAACTGGGGAGACTGAAGCTTTCTTT.